Listed below are T cell receptor beta chains from one sample, sequenced in a study of T cell responses to AZD1222 COVID-19 vaccine. The method was immunoSEQ multiplex PCR; TCRdb's version includes in-frame clones alone and lacks a portion of them. The sample lists about 120,000 clones; approximately 84% were seen once. Sequenced material: peripheral blood, taken on day 0 of AZD1222 vaccination. The receptors originated from an adult in good health. Each CDR3 is given with its conserved first and last residue. Fields, in order: V gene, D gene, J gene, CDR3 length, CDR3 protein. D genes are given only for firm matches.

TRBV7-2	-	TRBJ2-2	14	CASSLEYRAGELFF
TRBV6-5	TRBD2	TRBJ2-1	14	CASSSGTSGLATFF
TRBV19	TRBD1	TRBJ1-2	14	CASGYRGQDYGYTF
TRBV14	-	TRBJ2-3	18	CASSQAERHRSSADTQYF
TRBV9	-	TRBJ2-7	15	CASSGEGLSSYEQYF
TRBV2	-	TRBJ1-5	12	CASRDRDQPQHF
TRBV4-1	-	TRBJ1-2	13	CASSQGGLGGYTF
TRBV19	TRBD2	TRBJ2-1	20	CASSMRGWGQGLAVYNEQFF
TRBV4-2	-	TRBJ2-7	16	CASSQDRGSISYEQYF
TRBV28	-	TRBJ1-5	15	CASSRPHYSNQPQHF
TRBV19	-	TRBJ1-2	14	CASSIMDGLYGYTF
TRBV6-6	TRBD1	TRBJ1-1	15	CASSYEGQGNTEAFF
TRBV7-9	TRBD1	TRBJ1-1	15	CASSGDRGLNTEAFF
TRBV3-1/TRBV3-2	-	TRBJ2-4	16	CASSPLEGLAKNIQYF
TRBV2	TRBD1	TRBJ1-1	13	CATDGYRGNEAFF
TRBV7-6	-	TRBJ1-2	13	CASSLESRGGYTF
TRBV29-1	TRBD1	TRBJ2-5	13	CSAEGQDQETQYF
TRBV29-1	TRBD1	TRBJ2-7	14	CSVEEQTGLDEQYF
TRBV9	TRBD2	TRBJ2-1	16	CASSVEGGRAINEQFF
TRBV27	-	TRBJ1-2	16	CASSYSGGGRISGYTF
TRBV18	TRBD2	TRBJ2-3	15	CASSTQRGMTDTQYF
TRBV2	TRBD1	TRBJ2-3	16	CASSYFDRARGDTQYF
TRBV2	-	TRBJ1-2	13	CASKVEGPYGYTF
TRBV7-9	-	TRBJ1-5	14	CASSSDNSNQPQHF
TRBV5-1	-	TRBJ1-1	13	CASSLAWGTEAFF